A single sample gave rise to the 20 T cell receptor beta chains below, sequenced in a study of cytomegalovirus exposure and HLA in healthy donors. Primers for the PCR totalled 60 Vbeta and 13 Jbeta. This table comes from immunoSEQ multiplex PCR, and its TCRdb copy is limited to in-frame clones, with some not included. This sample has around 150,000 clones, with 65% to 70% found just once. Input material: PBMCs. The receptors were gathered from a woman aged 18-29 years in good health and CMV-seropositive.

The chain recombines TRBV25-1 with TRBJ1-1; D not resolved. Germline values: CDR1 MGHDK, CDR2 SYGVNS. There are 13 residues in the CDR3. Trimming took off 3 bases at V and 0 bases at J, with 5 bases between the two ends. CDR3 amino acids: CASSDPVNTEAFF. CDR3 nucleotides: TGTGCCAGCAGTGATCCGGTGAACACTGAAGCTTTCTTT.

A single count supports this clone. The rearrangement uses TRBV5-1 and TRBJ1-3; D gene ambiguous. The CDR3 is 16 residues long. Germline V gene data show CDR1 as SGHRS and CDR2 as YFSETQ. The ends were cut back, 3 bases at V and 2 bases at J, with 15 bases in the middle. DNA for the CDR3: TGCGCCAGCAGCTCCGGCCTCGGCAGCGCTGGAAACACCATATATTTT. It yields the protein CASSSGLGSAGNTIYF.

This clone has just a few counts. J is TRBJ2-2 and V is TRBV5-3; 9 bases are shared with TRBD1. TRBV5-3 is an open reading frame whose function is uncertain. J gave up 3 bases and V 4 bases, and 10 bases lay outside the gene matches. The CDR3 covers 17 residues. The CDR3 region has the DNA TGTGCCAGAAGCAGTGCAGGACAGGGGTTCTACACCGGGGAGCTGTTTTTT. This sequence encodes CARSSAGQGFYTGELFF.

The chain combines TRBV19 with TRBJ2-7, with D unclear. Germline CDR1 reads LNHDA; CDR2 reads SQIVND (reference sequence). The CDR3 covers 13 residues. Trimming took off 9 bases at V and 5 bases at J, with 17 bases between the two ends. CDR3 region: CASTQRSLDEQYF. For the CDR3, the DNA is TGTGCCAGCACTCAAAGGAGCTTGGACGAGCAGTACTTC.

This clone is a singleton in its sample. The rearrangement links TRBV7-9 to TRBJ2-7; 8 positions agree with TRBD1. With 3 bases clipped from V and 1 base from J, the junction kept 11 bases outside the gene matches. The CDR3 totals 17 residues. Germline V lookup: CDR1 SEHNR, CDR2 FQNEAQ (reference sequence). The CDR3 is CASSFPEIQGASYEQYF. The CDR3 DNA is TGTGCCAGCAGCTTTCCCGAAATCCAGGGGGCTTCCTACGAGCAGTACTTC. Supplemented by reference TRBV7-9 and TRBJ2-7, the full variable domain reads DTGVSQNPRHKITKRGQNVTFRCDPISEHNRLYWYRQTLGQGPEFLTYFQNEAQLEKSRLLSDRFSAERPKGSFSTLEIQRTEQGDSAMYLCASSFPEIQGASYEQYFGPGTRLTVT.

The chain uses TRBV27 and TRBJ2-7; 10 bases are a match to TRBD1. In germline, CDR1 is MNHEY, CDR2 SMNVEV (reference sequence). V lost 6 bases and J lost 12; bases outside the gene matches: 17. The CDR3 sequence is 15 residues long. The CDR3 DNA reads TGTGCCAGCAGGGACATAATTGCCGGGACAGGGGACCGGTACTTC. Protein product: CASRDIIAGTGDRYF.

The gene calls are TRBV11-2 and TRBJ2-7; 7 nucleotides match TRBD1. CDR3 size: 15 residues. Germline values: CDR1 SGHAT, CDR2 FQNNGV. The junction had 9 bases not matched to a gene; V was cut back by 7 bases and J by 0 bases. The CDR3 sequence is CASNYAGTVSYEQYF. In DNA, the CDR3 is TGTGCCAGCAACTACGCCGGGACAGTCTCCTACGAGCAGTACTTC.

The chain joins TRBV5-1 to TRBJ2-1, with 7 bases identical to TRBD2. CDR3 length: 14 amino acids. Germline CDR1 is SGHRS and CDR2 is YFSETQ. The J segment lost 3 bases and the V segment lost 5 bases, leaving 5 bases of the junction unmatched. CDR3 DNA: TGCGCCAGCAGAGGGCTAGCGGACTACAATGAGCAGTTCTTC. Its translation is CASRGLADYNEQFF.

This clone was found a few times. The same CDR3 arises from other DNA sequences in this sample as well. The V call is TRBV5-8, the J call TRBJ1-2, with D unclear. Trimming removed 0 bases at V and 5 bases at J, with 5 bases between. Germline V gene sequence: CDR1 SGHTS, CDR2 YDEGEE. The CDR3 length is 12 residues. CDR3 loop: CASSLAGYGYTF. In nucleotides, the CDR3 is TGTGCCAGCAGCTTGGCGGGATATGGCTACACCTTC. The full variable domain, with the rest looked up from reference TRBV5-8 and TRBJ1-2, is EAGVTQSPTHLIKTRGQQATLRCSPISGHTSVYWYQQALGLGLQFLLWYDEGEERNRGNFPPRFSGRQFPNYSSELNVNALELEDSALYLCASSLAGYGYTFGSGTRLTVV.

There are a few counts of this clone. The chain uses TRBV9 and TRBJ2-5; weak D call: TRBD1 (6 bases). The CDR3 consists of 15 residues. CDR1 SGDLS and CDR2 YYNGEE come from the germline V gene. Between the trimmed V and J ends, which lost 0 bases and 4 bases, there was a span of 13 bases. DNA of the CDR3: TGTGCCAGCAGCGTAGGTTTTGGGGGCGGAGAGACCCAGTACTTC. Amino acids: CASSVGFGGGETQYF.

This clone has more than one count but fewer than ten. The chain couples TRBV5-6 to TRBJ1-2; 7 bases align to TRBD1. CDR3 length: 14 residues. V dropped 5 bases and J dropped 2; count of bases not matched to a gene: 6. Germline CDR1 reads SGHDT; CDR2 reads YYEEEE. The CDR3 region is CASRTGTENYGYTF. The CDR3 coding sequence is TGTGCCAGCAGGACCGGGACAGAAAACTATGGCTACACCTTC.

This clone was detected only a few times. One junction end disagrees with the germline gene, perhaps due to a read error. V and J are TRBV7-7 and TRBJ1-1; D is perhaps TRBD1 (5 bases). CDR1 is SSHAT, CDR2 FNYEAQ, per germline (reference sequence). CDR3 length equals 14 residues. The CDR3 loop reads CASSQRWGDTEAFF. CDR3 bases: TGTGCTAGCAGCCAAAGATGGGGCGACACTGAAGCTTTCTTT.

V is TRBV19 and J is TRBJ1-1; 7 bases line up with TRBD1. Losses at the gene ends were 10 bases for V and 6 bases for J; bases not matched to a gene: 5. The CDR3 contains 11 residues. The germline gives CDR1 LNHDA, CDR2 SQIVND (reference sequence). The CDR3 DNA is TGTGCCACCCAGGGGGGCCCTGAAGCTTTCTTT. It encodes CATQGGPEAFF.

V is TRBV27 and J is TRBJ2-7; D ambiguous. CDR3 length: 11 amino acids. Germline V gene data show CDR1 as MNHEY and CDR2 as SMNVEV (reference sequence). V was trimmed by 6 bases and J by 9 bases, leaving 12 bases between them. CDR3 protein: CASRRLGGQYF. In DNA, the CDR3 is TGTGCCAGCAGGAGGCTCGGCGGGCAGTACTTC.

This rearrangement joins TRBV7-3 to TRBJ2-1; TRBD1 agrees at 12 bases. V gave up 2 bases and J gave up 0 bases; unmatched junction bases: 11. CDR1 and CDR2 from the germline V gene are SGHTA and FQGTGA. The CDR3 consists of 20 residues. This CDR3 is CASSLVPGQGAETSYNEQFF. CDR3 DNA: TGTGCCAGCAGCTTAGTCCCGGGACAGGGGGCGGAAACCTCCTACAATGAGCAGTTCTTC.

This rearrangement joins TRBV6-5 to TRBJ2-1; no firm D call. Germline V gene data show CDR1 as MNHEY and CDR2 as SVGAGI. This CDR3 is built from 11 residues. V was trimmed by 7 bases and J by 5 bases, leaving 6 bases between them. This chain's CDR3 is CASTKNNEQFF. The CDR3 coding sequence is TGTGCCAGCACCAAAAACAATGAGCAGTTCTTC.

The V and J genes are TRBV7-2 and TRBJ2-6, with D possibly being TRBD1 (6 bases). Germline V gene sequence: CDR1 SGHTA, CDR2 FQGNSA. The CDR3 length is 17 residues. The V and J ends lost 5 bases and 0 bases respectively, with 14 bases between them. The CDR3 loop reads CASSPQGSYSGANVLTF. The DNA of the CDR3 is TGTGCCAGCAGCCCGCAGGGGTCTTACTCTGGGGCCAACGTCCTGACTTTC.

This clone was found once. CDR3 amino acids: CAWSGDRVNTEAFF. The CDR3 coding sequence is TGTGCCTGGAGTGGGGACAGGGTGAACACTGAAGCTTTCTTT. The chain employs TRBV30 and TRBJ1-1; 9 nucleotides align to TRBD1. The length of the CDR3 is 14 residues. V was pared by 1 base and J by 0 bases, with 0 bases of the junction left unmatched. Per the germline V gene, CDR1 is GTSNPN and CDR2 is SVGIG (reference sequence).

V is TRBV4-2 and J is TRBJ1-4, with D perhaps matching TRBD1 (5 bases). The V end lost 2 bases, the J end lost 3 bases, and 7 bases lay between the germline ends. Germline V gene lookup returns CDR1 LGHNA and CDR2 YNFKEQ. This CDR3 region has 14 residues. The CDR3 loop is CASSQSGSNEKLFF. The CDR3 DNA reads TGTGCCAGCAGCCAATCAGGGTCTAATGAAAAACTGTTTTTT.

The chain has TRBV10-1 and TRBJ2-1; D call uncertain. This CDR3 has 14 residues. CDR1 is WNHNN and CDR2 is SYGVQD in the germline V gene (reference sequence). V was shortened by 4 bases and J by 6 bases, with 13 bases between the two germline ends. CDR3 amino acids: CASSVKLWANEQFF. CDR3 bases: TGCGCCAGCAGTGTAAAATTGTGGGCCAATGAGCAGTTCTTC.